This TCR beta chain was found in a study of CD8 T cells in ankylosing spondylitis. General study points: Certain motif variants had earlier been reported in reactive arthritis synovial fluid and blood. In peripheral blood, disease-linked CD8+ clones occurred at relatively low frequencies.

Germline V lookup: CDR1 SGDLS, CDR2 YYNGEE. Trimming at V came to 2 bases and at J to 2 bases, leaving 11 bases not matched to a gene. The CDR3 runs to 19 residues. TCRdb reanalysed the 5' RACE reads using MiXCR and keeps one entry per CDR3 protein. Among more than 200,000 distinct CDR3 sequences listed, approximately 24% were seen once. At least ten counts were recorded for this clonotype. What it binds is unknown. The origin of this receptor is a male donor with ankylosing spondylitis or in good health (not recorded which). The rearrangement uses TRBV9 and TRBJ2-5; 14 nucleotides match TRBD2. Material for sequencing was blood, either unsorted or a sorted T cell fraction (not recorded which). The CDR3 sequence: CASSVGLAGAGGGQETQYF. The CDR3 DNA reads TGTGCCAGCAGCGTGGGACTAGCGGGGGCCGGAGGGGGGCAAGAGACCCAGTACTTC.